These 6 T cell receptor beta chains share one sample of origin, sequenced in a study of T cell responses to AZD1222 COVID-19 vaccine. The method was immunoSEQ multiplex PCR; TCRdb's version includes in-frame clones alone and lacks a portion of them. The sample contains fewer than 150,000 clones, 90% of which appear only once. The sample here was peripheral blood, taken on day 0 of AZD1222 vaccination. The origin of the receptors is an adult in good health.

CDR3 sequence reads: CASSQDLGGPGVDTQYF. The CDR3, as DNA: TGTGCCAGCAGCCAAGATCTGGGGGGCCCGGGGGTAGATACGCAGTATTTT. The J gene is TRBJ2-3, the V gene TRBV14; D possibly matches TRBD1 or TRBD2 (6 bases each). The CDR3 is 17 residues long. The germline V and J ends were trimmed by 0 bases and 5 bases, with 18 bases remaining between them. Germline V gene sequence: CDR1 SGHDN, CDR2 FVKESK.

The chain uses TRBV7-9 and TRBJ2-7; D is possibly TRBD1 (6 bases). The CDR3 runs 13 residues. The ends were cut back, 7 bases at V and 6 bases at J, with 16 bases in the middle. Per germline, CDR1 SEHNR and CDR2 FQNEAQ (reference sequence). The CDR3 protein is CASTDQDRTEQYF. The DNA for the CDR3 is TGTGCCAGCACAGATCAGGACAGAACCGAGCAGTACTTC.

The rearrangement uses TRBV11-3 and TRBJ1-1, with 7 bases matching TRBD1. The V segment lost 2 bases and the J segment 2 bases; nucleotides outside the gene matches: 5. Germline V gene sequence: CDR1 SGHNT, CDR2 YENEEA. The CDR3 is 15 amino acids. The CDR3 nucleotides read TGTGCCAGCAGCTTATTGAGGGGGCCAAACACTGAAGCTTTCTTT. It encodes CASSLLRGPNTEAFF.

CDR3 nucleotide sequence: TGTGCCTGGAGTTCCGACAGGGTGGGAGGCTACACCTTC. This gives the protein CAWSSDRVGGYTF. This chain connects TRBV30 to TRBJ1-2, with TRBD1 identical over 7 bases. The CDR3 covers 13 residues. The trim removed 2 bases at V and 8 bases at J, leaving 8 bases unmatched. The germline V gene has CDR1 GTSNPN and CDR2 SVGIG (reference sequence).

The V gene is TRBV27, the J gene TRBJ1-3; a weak D match, TRBD1 (5 bases). CDR3 length: 16 residues. Trimming took 2 bases from V and 2 from J, leaving 13 bases between them. The V gene's germline CDR1 is MNHEY and CDR2 SMNVEV (reference sequence). CDR3 coding DNA: TGTGCCAGCAGTTTACAGGGTCCTACGGCTGGAAACACCATATATTTT. Its translation: CASSLQGPTAGNTIYF.

The CDR3 region is CASSLVSDEQFF. The CDR3 DNA sequence: TGCGCCAGCAGCTTGGTTTCTGATGAGCAGTTCTTC. The chain couples TRBV5-1 to TRBJ2-1; unclear D gene. The CDR3 is 12 residues long. Trimming shortened V by 0 bases and J by 8 bases, and 6 bases separated the two germline ends. In germline, CDR1 is SGHRS, CDR2 YFSETQ.